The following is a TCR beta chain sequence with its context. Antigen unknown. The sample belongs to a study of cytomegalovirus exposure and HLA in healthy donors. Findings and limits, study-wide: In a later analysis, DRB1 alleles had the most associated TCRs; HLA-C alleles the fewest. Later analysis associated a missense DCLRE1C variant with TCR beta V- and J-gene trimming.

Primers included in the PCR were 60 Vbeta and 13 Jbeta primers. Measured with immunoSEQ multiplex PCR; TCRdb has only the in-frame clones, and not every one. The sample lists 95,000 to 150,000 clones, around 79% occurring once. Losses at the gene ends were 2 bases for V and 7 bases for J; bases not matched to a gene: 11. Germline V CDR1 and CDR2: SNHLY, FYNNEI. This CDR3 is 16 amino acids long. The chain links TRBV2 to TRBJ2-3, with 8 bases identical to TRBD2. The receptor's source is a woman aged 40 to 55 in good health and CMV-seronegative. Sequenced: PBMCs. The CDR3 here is CASSERPGGPGYTQYF. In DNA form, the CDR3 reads TGTGCCAGCAGTGAACGTCCGGGAGGGCCCGGGTATACGCAGTATTTT.